This passage covers 17 T cell receptor beta chains from one sample sequenced in a study of T cells in Graves' hyperthyroidism and ophthalmopathy. RNA transcripts served as the template for amplifying TCR beta CDR3 regions. The primer set for the first-round RT-PCR of the TCR CDR3 was HTBI. TCRdb redid the calling of the multiplex PCR reads with MiXCR, one entry per CDR3 protein. Among about 560,000 distinct CDR3 sequences listed, over 15% were seen once. What was sequenced was blood. These receptors were collected from a young woman with Graves' hyperthyroidism.

The CDR3 region has the DNA TGTGCCACAAACCCCGGACTAGCGGGAAGGGGGGAGCTGTTTTTT. It is translated as CATNPGLAGRGELFF. The rearrangement joins TRBV19 to TRBJ2-2; 12 nucleotides align to TRBD2. The CDR3 has 15 amino acids. Germline CDR1 LNHDA, CDR2 SQIVND (reference sequence). Trimming at V came to 10 bases and at J to 8 bases, leaving 11 bases not matched to a gene.

There are many counts of this clonotype. The chain couples TRBV12-3 or TRBV12-4 to TRBJ2-1, with TRBD2 matching 11 bases. The CDR3 spans 15 residues. V shed 7 bases and J 12 bases; nucleotides not matched to a gene: 14. The CDR3 here is CASTKSSGRALVQFF. CDR3 DNA: TGTGCCAGCACCAAAAGTAGCGGGAGGGCCTTAGTGCAGTTCTTC.

V is TRBV20-1 and J is TRBJ2-2; 7 bases match TRBD2. Looked up from germline, CDR1 is DFQATT and CDR2 is SNEGSKA (reference sequence). With V trimmed by 0 bases and J by 3 bases, 4 bases remained unmatched. The CDR3 is 15 residues long. The CDR3 loop is CSAREGGADTGELFF. In DNA form, the CDR3 reads TGCAGTGCTAGAGAGGGAGGGGCGGACACCGGGGAGCTGTTTTTT.

J is TRBJ2-7 and V is TRBV5-4; TRBD2 aligns across 7 bases. The trim removed 3 bases at V and 0 bases at J, leaving 9 bases unmatched. The CDR3 has 16 amino acids. Germline V gene data show CDR1 as SGHNT and CDR2 as YYREEE (reference sequence). As DNA, the CDR3 is TGTGCCAGCAGCTGGAAGGTGGCGGGGGACTCCTACGAGCAGTACTTC. Encoded protein: CASSWKVAGDSYEQYF.

To note about this clonotype: Because the CDR3 is missing its conserved closing phenylalanine or tryptophan, this is likely a read error. The V call is TRBV7-2, the J call TRBJ2-7, with 10 bases aligning to TRBD2. This CDR3 has 15 residues. Germline V lookup: CDR1 SGHTA, CDR2 FQGNSA. With V trimmed by 6 bases and J by 0 bases, 5 bases remained unmatched. In DNA form, the CDR3 reads TGTGCCAGCAGTTGGACTAGCGGTCCCTCCTACGAGCAGTACCTC. Its translation: CASSWTSGPSYEQYL.

The chain couples TRBV20-1 to TRBJ2-7; TRBD2 aligns across 13 bases. This CDR3 region has 15 residues. The trim removed 3 bases at V and 7 bases at J, leaving 9 bases unmatched. Germline values: CDR1 DFQATT, CDR2 SNEGSKA (reference sequence). This chain's CDR3 is CSARHTSGRAWEQYF. As DNA, the CDR3 is TGCAGTGCTAGGCATACTAGCGGGAGGGCTTGGGAGCAGTACTTC.

There are many counts of this clonotype. CDR3 nucleotides: TGTGCCAGCAGCTTAGATTCGGGACGCAGACCTGAAGCTTTCTTT. Its protein product is CASSLDSGRRPEAFF. The chain is built from TRBV6-2 or TRBV6-3 and TRBJ1-1; D possibly corresponds to TRBD1 (5 bases). The CDR3 runs 15 residues. Trimming left V 6 bases short and J 6 bases short, with 20 bases between. Germline V lookup: CDR1 MNHEY, CDR2 SVGEGT.

This chain uses TRBV19 with TRBJ1-5; 9 nucleotides match TRBD1. This CDR3 comprises 15 residues. Germline V gene data show CDR1 as LNHDA and CDR2 as SQIVND (reference sequence). Germline trimming cut 4 bases from V and 7 bases from J; bases unmatched to any gene: 8. The CDR3 bases are TGTGCCAGTAGTAATATGGGGACAGGGCCACAGCCCCAGCATTTT. Its translation is CASSNMGTGPQPQHF.

This clonotype showed up many times. This chain joins TRBV11-2 and TRBJ2-7, with TRBD1 identical over 7 bases. The V gene's germline CDR1 is SGHAT and CDR2 FQNNGV. This CDR3 comprises 14 residues. V lost 5 bases, J lost 2 bases, and 6 bases stayed unmatched. CDR3 residues: CASSEGQTPYEQYF. CDR3 sequence (DNA): TGTGCCAGCAGCGAGGGACAGACCCCCTACGAGCAGTACTTC.

This clonotype has a count of ten or more. The chain couples TRBV15 to TRBJ1-1; D uncertain. There are 12 residues in the CDR3. Germline V CDR1 and CDR2: LNHNV, YYDKDF (reference sequence). Trimming removed 1 base at V and 10 bases at J, with 10 bases between. The CDR3 region is CATSRVKGLAFF. Here the CDR3 DNA reads TGTGCCACCAGCAGAGTTAAAGGTTTAGCTTTCTTT.

This clonotype was counted a few times. The chain combines TRBV24-1 with TRBJ2-1, with D possibly being TRBD2 (5 bases). V lost 1 base to trimming and J lost 12 bases, with 9 bases between them. Germline CDR1 KGHDR, CDR2 SFDVKD. This CDR3 has 12 residues. The CDR3 coding sequence is TGTGCCACCAGTGATTTAACGACTATGCAGTTCTTC. Protein product: CATSDLTTMQFF.

Many counts were recorded for this clonotype. The chain employs TRBV3-1 and TRBJ2-7; D not certain. V shed 0 bases and J shed 6 bases, with 6 bases lying between them. Germline CDR1 LGHDT, CDR2 YNNKEL (reference sequence). This CDR3 contains 12 residues. CDR3 nucleotides: TGTGCCAGCAGCCAAGACTGGGGCGAGCAGTACTTC. This encodes CASSQDWGEQYF.

This clonotype was found a few times. This rearrangement joins TRBV19 to TRBJ2-3; a weak D match, TRBD2 (6 bases). The germline V gene has CDR1 LNHDA and CDR2 SQIVND (reference sequence). V was cut by 5 bases and J by 1 base, with 13 bases left in between. The CDR3 totals 15 residues. In nucleotides, the CDR3 is TGTGCCAGTAGTTCCATGCGGGGACGCACAGATACGCAGTATTTT. Protein sequence: CASSSMRGRTDTQYF.

A few counts support this clonotype. The rearrangement links TRBV28 to TRBJ1-4, with a tentative D call TRBD1 (5 bases). The V gene's germline CDR1 is MDHEN and CDR2 SYDVKM. Trimming removed 3 bases from V and 5 bases from J, with 10 bases in between. The length of the CDR3 is 14 residues. The CDR3, as DNA: TGTGCCAGCAGTTTTTTCGGGGCCAATGAAAAACTGTTTTTT. Its protein is CASSFFGANEKLFF. The whole variable domain, remainder taken from reference TRBV28 and TRBJ1-4, is DVKVTQSSRYLVKRTGEKVFLECVQDMDHENMFWYRQDPGLGLRLIYFSYDVKMKEKGDIPEGYSVSREKKERFSLILESASTNQTSMYLCASSFFGANEKLFFGSGTQLSVL.

The rearrangement links TRBV6-5 to TRBJ2-2, with 9 bases that match TRBD1. The V gene's germline CDR1 is MNHEY and CDR2 SVGAGI. V was clipped by 0 bases and J by 7 bases; unmatched bases: 9. This CDR3 is built from 17 residues. This CDR3 reads CASSYSTGTGFFGELFF. CDR3 bases: TGTGCCAGCAGTTACTCTACCGGGACAGGGTTTTTCGGGGAGCTGTTTTTT.

This clonotype was seen repeatedly, ten times or more. J is TRBJ2-4 and V is TRBV12-3 or TRBV12-4; TRBD2 matches at 11 bases. V trimming: 6 bases; J trimming: 6 bases; junction bases outside the gene matches: 7. This CDR3 has 15 amino acids. Written as DNA, the CDR3 is TGTGCCAGCAGGGCTAGCGGGAGGAACGCAAACATTCAGTACTTC. It is translated as CASRASGRNANIQYF.

The chain couples TRBV25-1 to TRBJ1-2, with D tentatively TRBD1 (5 bases). The CDR3 has 12 residues. The V gene's germline CDR1 is MGHDK and CDR2 SYGVNS. V was shortened by 4 bases and J by 8 bases, with 11 bases between the two germline ends. CDR3 in amino acids: CASSGDWWGYTF. The CDR3 DNA reads as TGTGCCAGCAGTGGGGACTGGTGGGGCTACACCTTC.